The 10 T cell receptor beta chains presented below share a single source sample, sequenced in a study of T cells in Graves' hyperthyroidism and ophthalmopathy. The CDR3 regions of TCR beta were amplified from RNA transcripts. TCR CDR3 underwent first-round RT-PCR with the HTBI primer set. TCRdb fed the multiplex PCR reads into MiXCR, producing one record per CDR3 protein. Of nearly 600,000 distinct CDR3 sequences listed, approximately 14% are singletons. Sequences were obtained from blood. All receptors come from a woman aged 18-29 years with Graves' ophthalmopathy.

This clonotype has only a few counts. V and J are TRBV19 and TRBJ2-1, with D maybe TRBD2 (6 bases). Between the trimmed V and J ends, which lost 2 bases and 4 bases, there was a span of 15 bases. The CDR3 totals 16 residues. Germline lookup yields CDR1 LNHDA and CDR2 SQIVND (reference sequence). CDR3 in DNA: TGTGCCAGTAGTATATCCTCGGGAGCTCCGTACAATGAGCAGTTCTTC. As protein: CASSISSGAPYNEQFF.

V and J are TRBV9 and TRBJ1-2; D unresolved. The CDR3 length is 15 residues. Trimming took off 4 bases at V and 8 bases at J, with 21 bases between the two ends. CDR1 is SGDLS, CDR2 YYNGEE, per germline. In DNA form, the CDR3 reads TGTGCCAGCAGCCTCGCGACCGAGTTATTAAACGGCTACACCTTC. Translated, it gives CASSLATELLNGYTF.

The CDR3 region is CASSWVGQTTEQYF. CDR3 in DNA: TGTGCCAGTAGTTGGGTAGGACAGACTACCGAGCAGTACTTC. The chain links TRBV19 to TRBJ2-7; tentative D call: TRBD1 (6 bases). Per germline, CDR1 LNHDA and CDR2 SQIVND (reference sequence). Trimming removed 5 bases at V and 6 bases at J, with 17 bases between. CDR3 length equals 14 residues.

The rearrangement uses TRBV5-6 and TRBJ1-1; D is possibly TRBD1 (5 bases). CDR1 SGHDT and CDR2 YYEEEE come from the germline V gene. Trimming stripped 1 base from V and 2 bases from J, with 12 bases between. The CDR3 runs 15 residues. Written as DNA, the CDR3 is TGTGCCAGCAGCTTGTGGCAGGGCGCAAACACTGAAGCTTTCTTT. Its protein product is CASSLWQGANTEAFF.

This clonotype was detected only a few times. The chain uses TRBV4-1 and TRBJ1-3; D remains ambiguous. The germline V gene has CDR1 MGHRA and CDR2 YSYEKL. This CDR3 has 15 residues. Trimming pared 3 bases from V and 1 base from J, leaving 10 bases between. CDR3 in amino acids: CASSHEWASGNTIYF. The CDR3 DNA sequence: TGCGCCAGCAGCCACGAGTGGGCATCTGGAAACACCATATATTTT.

The table lists this clonotype with a few counts. The genes are TRBV5-1 and TRBJ2-2; TRBD2 is a possible D gene (5 bases). The V gene lost 2 bases and the J gene lost 0 bases, with 8 bases spanning the gap. The CDR3 spans 15 residues. In germline, CDR1 is SGHRS, CDR2 YFSETQ. The CDR3 sequence: CASSFSATNTGELFF. The CDR3 nucleotides read TGCGCCAGCAGCTTTAGCGCAACGAACACCGGGGAGCTGTTTTTT.

This clonotype has just a few counts. V and J are TRBV19 and TRBJ2-6; possible D gene TRBD1, 5 bases. This CDR3 has 15 residues. The V gene's germline CDR1 is LNHDA and CDR2 SQIVND (reference sequence). The germline V and J ends were trimmed by 6 bases and 0 bases, with 9 bases remaining between them. The CDR3 loop is CASRTQGSGANVLTF. As DNA, the CDR3 is TGTGCCAGTAGGACCCAGGGCTCTGGGGCCAACGTCCTGACTTTC.

This clonotype came up many times. The gene calls are TRBV18 and TRBJ1-4; D possibly corresponds to TRBD1 (5 bases). The V and J ends lost 3 bases and 8 bases respectively, with 13 bases between them. This CDR3 region has 14 residues. Germline V gene sequence: CDR1 KGHSH, CDR2 LQKENI. DNA of the CDR3: TGTGCCAGCTCACCTCGTGGGGCCGCGGAAAAACTGTTTTTT. It encodes CASSPRGAAEKLFF.

The V call is TRBV29-1, the J call TRBJ2-5, with 10 bases that match TRBD1. Germline CDR1 is SQVTM and CDR2 is ANQGSEA. The trim removed 0 bases at V and 5 bases at J, leaving 18 bases unmatched. The CDR3 covers 19 residues. The CDR3 sequence: CSVEDIWDRTWGQGETQYF. CDR3 DNA: TGCAGCGTTGAAGATATATGGGACCGTACGTGGGGACAGGGGGAGACCCAGTACTTC.

This clonotype was picked up many times. The chain combines TRBV12-5 with TRBJ1-5; the match to TRBD1 covers 7 bases. CDR1 and CDR2 (germline): LGHNT, FRNRAP. The CDR3 consists of 15 residues. V lost 1 base and J lost 7; bases outside the gene matches: 7. CDR3 sequence: CASGLAPDREQPQHF. CDR3 bases: TGTGCTAGTGGTTTGGCCCCCGACAGGGAACAGCCCCAGCATTTT.